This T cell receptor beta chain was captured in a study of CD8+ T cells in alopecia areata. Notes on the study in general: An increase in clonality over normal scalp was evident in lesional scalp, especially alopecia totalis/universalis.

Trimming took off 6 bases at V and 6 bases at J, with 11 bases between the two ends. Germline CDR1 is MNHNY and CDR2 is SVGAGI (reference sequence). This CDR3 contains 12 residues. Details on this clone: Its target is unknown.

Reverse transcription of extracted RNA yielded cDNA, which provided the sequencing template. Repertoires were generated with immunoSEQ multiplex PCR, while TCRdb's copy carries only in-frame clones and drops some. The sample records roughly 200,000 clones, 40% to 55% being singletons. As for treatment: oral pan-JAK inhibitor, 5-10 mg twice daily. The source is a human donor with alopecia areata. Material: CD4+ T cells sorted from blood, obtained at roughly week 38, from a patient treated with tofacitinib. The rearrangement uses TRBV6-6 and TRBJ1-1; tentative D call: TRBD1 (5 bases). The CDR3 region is CASSRQWAEAFF. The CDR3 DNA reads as TGTGCCAGCAGCAGACAGTGGGCTGAAGCTTTCTTT.